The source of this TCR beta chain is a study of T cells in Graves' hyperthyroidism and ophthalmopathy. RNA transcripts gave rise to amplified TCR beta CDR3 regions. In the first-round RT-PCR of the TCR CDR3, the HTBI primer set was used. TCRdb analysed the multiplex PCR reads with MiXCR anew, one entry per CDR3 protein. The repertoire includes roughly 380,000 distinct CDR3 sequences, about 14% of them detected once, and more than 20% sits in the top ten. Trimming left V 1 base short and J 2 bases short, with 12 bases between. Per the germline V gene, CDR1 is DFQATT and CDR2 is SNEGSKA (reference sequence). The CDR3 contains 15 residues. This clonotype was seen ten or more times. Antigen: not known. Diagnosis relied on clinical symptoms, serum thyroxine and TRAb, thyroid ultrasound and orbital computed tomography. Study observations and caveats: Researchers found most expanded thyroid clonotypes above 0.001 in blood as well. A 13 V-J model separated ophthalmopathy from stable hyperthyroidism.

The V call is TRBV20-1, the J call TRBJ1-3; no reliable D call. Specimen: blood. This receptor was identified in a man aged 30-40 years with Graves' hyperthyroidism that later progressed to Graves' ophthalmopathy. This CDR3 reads CSARAPGSTGNTIYF. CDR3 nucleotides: TGCAGTGCTAGAGCCCCAGGATCAACTGGAAACACCATATATTTT.